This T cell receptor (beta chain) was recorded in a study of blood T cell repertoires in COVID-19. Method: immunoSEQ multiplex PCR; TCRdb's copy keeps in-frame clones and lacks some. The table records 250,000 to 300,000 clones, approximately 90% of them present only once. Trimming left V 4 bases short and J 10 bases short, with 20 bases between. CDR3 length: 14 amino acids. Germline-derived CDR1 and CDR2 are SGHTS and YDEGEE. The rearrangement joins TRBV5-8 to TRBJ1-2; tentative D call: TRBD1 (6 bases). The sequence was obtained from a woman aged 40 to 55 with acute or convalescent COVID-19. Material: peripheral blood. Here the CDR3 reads CASSPGQIRLYYTF. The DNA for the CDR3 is TGTGCCAGCAGCCCCGGACAGATACGTCTCTACTACACCTTC. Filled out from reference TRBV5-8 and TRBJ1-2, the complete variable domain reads EAGVTQSPTHLIKTRGQQATLRCSPISGHTSVYWYQQALGLGLQFLLWYDEGEERNRGNFPPRFSGRQFPNYSSELNVNALELEDSALYLCASSPGQIRLYYTFGSGTRLTVV.